The rows below give T cell receptor beta chains drawn from one sample of a study of T cells in Graves' hyperthyroidism and ophthalmopathy. TCRdb re-called the multiplex PCR reads with MiXCR, one entry per CDR3 protein. In the table there are 550,000 to 800,000 distinct CDR3 sequences, 15% to 20% of which are singletons. The specimen sequenced was blood. The receptors originated from a man aged 50 to 60 with Graves' hyperthyroidism. Each CDR3 is given with its conserved first and last residue. The order of the fields is clone size, V gene, D gene, J gene, CDR3 DNA, CDR3 protein. A D gene is named only where the DNA matches it firmly. A row's size may be missing; if present it is once, few, many or a size class.

clone_size: many
v_call: TRBV11-2
d_call: .
j_call: TRBJ2-7
cdr3_nt: TGTGCCAGCAGCCGTCAGACGACGGTGAGCTACGAGCAGTACTTC
cdr3_aa: CASSRQTTVSYEQYF

clone_size: few
v_call: TRBV19
d_call: .
j_call: TRBJ1-1
cdr3_nt: TGTGCCAGTAGTATGGGGCGGACCTTGAACACTGAAGCTTTCTTT
cdr3_aa: CASSMGRTLNTEAFF

clone_size: many
v_call: TRBV27
d_call: TRBD1
j_call: TRBJ1-6
cdr3_nt: TGTGCCAGCAGCTCCTGGACAGGGGTAGAATCACCCCTCCACTTT
cdr3_aa: CASSSWTGVESPLHF

clone_size: .
v_call: TRBV24-1
d_call: TRBD1
j_call: TRBJ2-4
cdr3_nt: TGTGCCACCAGTGATGCAGGGGGCGCCAAAAACATTCAGTACTTC
cdr3_aa: CATSDAGGAKNIQYF

clone_size: .
v_call: TRBV2
d_call: TRBD1
j_call: TRBJ1-2
cdr3_nt: TGTGCCAGCAGTTTTTTTCCGGGACAGGGGAACTATGGCTACACCTTC
cdr3_aa: CASSFFPGQGNYGYTF

clone_size: many
v_call: TRBV11-2
d_call: .
j_call: TRBJ2-5
cdr3_nt: TGTGCCAGCAGTATGCAAGGGACCCAGTACTTC
cdr3_aa: CASSMQGTQYF

clone_size: .
v_call: TRBV3-1
d_call: .
j_call: TRBJ1-1
cdr3_nt: TGTGCCAGCAGCCACCGAAGGGGGAGCACTGAAGCTTTCTTT
cdr3_aa: CASSHRRGSTEAFF

clone_size: many
v_call: TRBV2
d_call: TRBD1
j_call: TRBJ2-1
cdr3_nt: TGTGCCAGCCAGGACAGGTACAATGAGCAGTTCTTC
cdr3_aa: CASQDRYNEQFF

clone_size: many
v_call: TRBV18
d_call: .
j_call: TRBJ1-4
cdr3_nt: TGCGCCAGCAGCCCCGGGACTAATGAAAAACTGTTTTTT
cdr3_aa: CASSPGTNEKLFF

clone_size: many
v_call: TRBV19
d_call: .
j_call: TRBJ1-1
cdr3_nt: TGTGCCAGTACCCCCATCGGTAGGGGCACTGAAGCTTTCTTT
cdr3_aa: CASTPIGRGTEAFF

clone_size: many
v_call: TRBV2
d_call: TRBD2
j_call: TRBJ2-7
cdr3_nt: TGTGCCAGCACCTTCACCGGGACTAGGCCATCCTACGAGCAGTACTTC
cdr3_aa: CASTFTGTRPSYEQYF

clone_size: few
v_call: TRBV6-2/TRBV6-3
d_call: TRBD2
j_call: TRBJ2-7
cdr3_nt: TGTGCCAGCAGTTACGATCCGGGACTAGCGGGAGCAGGGTACGAGCAGTACTTC
cdr3_aa: CASSYDPGLAGAGYEQYF

clone_size: many
v_call: TRBV6-1
d_call: TRBD2
j_call: TRBJ2-1
cdr3_nt: TGTGCCAGCAGTGAAGAAGGCGGGAGATGGAATGAGCAGTTCTTC
cdr3_aa: CASSEEGGRWNEQFF

clone_size: few
v_call: TRBV2
d_call: .
j_call: TRBJ1-3
cdr3_nt: TGTGCCAGCAGGCTTGACTCCTACTCTGGAAACACCATATATTTT
cdr3_aa: CASRLDSYSGNTIYF

clone_size: many
v_call: TRBV19
d_call: .
j_call: TRBJ1-2
cdr3_nt: TGTGCCAGTAGTATAGGGGGACTGAATGGCTACACCTTC
cdr3_aa: CASSIGGLNGYTF

clone_size: many
v_call: TRBV5-1
d_call: .
j_call: TRBJ1-1
cdr3_nt: TGCGCCAGCAAGGTAGGAGAGAACGGTGAAGCTTTCTTT
cdr3_aa: CASKVGENGEAFF